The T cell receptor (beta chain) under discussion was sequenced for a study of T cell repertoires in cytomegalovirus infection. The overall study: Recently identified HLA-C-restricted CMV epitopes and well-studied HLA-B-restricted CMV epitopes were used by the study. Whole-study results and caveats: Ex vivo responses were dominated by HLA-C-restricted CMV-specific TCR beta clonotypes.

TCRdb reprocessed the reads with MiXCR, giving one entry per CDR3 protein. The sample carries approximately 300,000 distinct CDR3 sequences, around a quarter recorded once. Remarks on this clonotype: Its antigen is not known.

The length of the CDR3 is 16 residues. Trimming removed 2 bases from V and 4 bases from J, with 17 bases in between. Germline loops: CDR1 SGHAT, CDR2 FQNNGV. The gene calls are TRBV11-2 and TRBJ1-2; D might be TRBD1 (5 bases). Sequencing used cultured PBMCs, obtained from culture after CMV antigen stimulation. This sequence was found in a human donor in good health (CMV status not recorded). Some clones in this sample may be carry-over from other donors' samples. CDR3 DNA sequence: TGTGCCAGCAGCTTAAACGGAAACCGGGGGAGCTATGGCTACACCTTC. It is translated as CASSLNGNRGSYGYTF.